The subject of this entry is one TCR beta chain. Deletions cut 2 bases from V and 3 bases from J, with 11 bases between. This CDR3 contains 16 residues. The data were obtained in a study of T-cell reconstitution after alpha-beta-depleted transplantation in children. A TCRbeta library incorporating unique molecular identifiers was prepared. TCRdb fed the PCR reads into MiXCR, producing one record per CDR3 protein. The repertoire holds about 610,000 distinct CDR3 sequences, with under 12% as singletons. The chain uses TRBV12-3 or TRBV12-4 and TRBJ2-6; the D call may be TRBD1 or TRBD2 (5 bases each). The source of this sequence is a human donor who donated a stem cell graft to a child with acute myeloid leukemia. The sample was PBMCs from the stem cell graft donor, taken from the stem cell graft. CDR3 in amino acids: CASSLRLGVGANVLTF. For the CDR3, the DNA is TGTGCCAGCAGTTTAAGATTGGGGGTTGGGGCCAACGTCCTGACTTTC.